This entry is about one T cell receptor beta chain. What it binds is unknown. Using immunoSEQ multiplex PCR, the repertoire was profiled, and TCRdb retains in-frame clones only, with some absent. The table has 75,000 to 100,000 clones, 75% to 90% seen once. Trimming cost V 5 bases and J 0 bases, with 13 bases left between them. The CDR3 consists of 16 residues. Per germline, CDR1 SGHVS and CDR2 FQNEAQ. This sample is part of a study of T cell responses to AZD1222 COVID-19 vaccine. General study points: Regions 160-218 and 743-854 dominated among vaccine-associated CD4 TCRs spanning spike. Donor demographics were predominantly white British with a female majority; clonal diversity may be underestimated. Reportedly, nearly half the spike-specific TCRs target unmutated variant regions.

This receptor was taken from an adult in good health. The chain combines TRBV7-8 with TRBJ2-2; TRBD2 is a possible D gene (5 bases). Sequences were derived from peripheral blood, sampled on day 0 of AZD1222 vaccination. CDR3 DNA sequence: TGTGCCAGCAGCCCACCGGGGAGCGCGAACACCGGGGAGCTGTTTTTT. Translation: CASSPPGSANTGELFF.